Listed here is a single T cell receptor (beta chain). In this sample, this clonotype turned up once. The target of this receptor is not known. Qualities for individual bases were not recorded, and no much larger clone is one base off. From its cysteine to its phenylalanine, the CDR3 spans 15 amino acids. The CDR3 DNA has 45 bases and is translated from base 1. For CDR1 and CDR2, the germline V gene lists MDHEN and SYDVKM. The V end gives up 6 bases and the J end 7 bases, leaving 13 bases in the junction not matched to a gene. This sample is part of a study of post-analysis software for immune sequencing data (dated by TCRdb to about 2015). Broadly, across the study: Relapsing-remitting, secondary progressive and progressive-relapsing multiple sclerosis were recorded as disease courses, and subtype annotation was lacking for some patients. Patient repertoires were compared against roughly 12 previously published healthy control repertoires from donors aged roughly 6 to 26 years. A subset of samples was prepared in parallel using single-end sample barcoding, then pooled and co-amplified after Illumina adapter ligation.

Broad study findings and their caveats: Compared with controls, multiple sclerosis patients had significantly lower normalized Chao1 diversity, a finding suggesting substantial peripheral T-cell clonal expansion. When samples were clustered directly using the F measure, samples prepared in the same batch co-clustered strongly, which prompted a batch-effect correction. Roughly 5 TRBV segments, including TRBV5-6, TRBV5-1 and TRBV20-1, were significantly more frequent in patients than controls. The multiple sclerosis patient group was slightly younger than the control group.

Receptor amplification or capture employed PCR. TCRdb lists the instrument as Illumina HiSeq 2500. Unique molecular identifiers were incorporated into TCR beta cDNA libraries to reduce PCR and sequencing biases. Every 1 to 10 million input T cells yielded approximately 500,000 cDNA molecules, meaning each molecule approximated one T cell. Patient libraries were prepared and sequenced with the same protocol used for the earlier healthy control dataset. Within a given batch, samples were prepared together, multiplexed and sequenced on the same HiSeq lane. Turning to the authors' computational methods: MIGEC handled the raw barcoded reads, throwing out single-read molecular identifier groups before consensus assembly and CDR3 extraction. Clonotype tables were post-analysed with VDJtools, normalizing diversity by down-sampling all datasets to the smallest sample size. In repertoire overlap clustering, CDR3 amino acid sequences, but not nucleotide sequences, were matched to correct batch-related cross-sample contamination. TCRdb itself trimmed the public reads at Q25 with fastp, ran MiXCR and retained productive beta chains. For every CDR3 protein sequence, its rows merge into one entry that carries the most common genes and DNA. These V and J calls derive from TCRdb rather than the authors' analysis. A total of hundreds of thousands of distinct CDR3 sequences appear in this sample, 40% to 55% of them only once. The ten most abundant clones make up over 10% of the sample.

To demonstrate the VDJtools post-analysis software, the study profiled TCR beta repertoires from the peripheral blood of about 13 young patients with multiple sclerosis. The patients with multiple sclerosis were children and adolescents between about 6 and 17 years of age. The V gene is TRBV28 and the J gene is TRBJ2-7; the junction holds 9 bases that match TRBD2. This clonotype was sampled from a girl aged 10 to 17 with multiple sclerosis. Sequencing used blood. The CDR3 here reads CASSTGLAIYNEQYF. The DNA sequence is TGTGCCAGCAGCACCGGACTAGCGATATACAATGAGCAGTACTTC.